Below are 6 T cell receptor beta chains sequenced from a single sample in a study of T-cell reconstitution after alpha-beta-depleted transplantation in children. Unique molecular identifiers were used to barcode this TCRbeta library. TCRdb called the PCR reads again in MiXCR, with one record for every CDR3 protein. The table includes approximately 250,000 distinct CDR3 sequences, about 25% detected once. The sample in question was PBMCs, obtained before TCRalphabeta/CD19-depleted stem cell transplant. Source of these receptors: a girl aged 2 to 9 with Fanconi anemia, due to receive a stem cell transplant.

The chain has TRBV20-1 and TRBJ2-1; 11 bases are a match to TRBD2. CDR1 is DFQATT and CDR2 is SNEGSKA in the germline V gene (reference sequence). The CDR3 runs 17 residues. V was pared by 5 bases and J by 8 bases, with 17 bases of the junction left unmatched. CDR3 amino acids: CSAPPVVLAGVRDEQFF. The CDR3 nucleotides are TGCAGTGCTCCCCCGGTAGTACTAGCGGGGGTTCGCGATGAGCAGTTCTTC.

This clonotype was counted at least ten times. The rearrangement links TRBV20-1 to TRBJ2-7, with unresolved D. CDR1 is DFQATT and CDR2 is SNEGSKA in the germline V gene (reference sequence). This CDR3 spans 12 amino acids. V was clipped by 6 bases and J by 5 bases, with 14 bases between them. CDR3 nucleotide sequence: TGCAGTGCCCGAAATCAGGCTCACGAGCAGTACTTC. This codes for CSARNQAHEQYF.

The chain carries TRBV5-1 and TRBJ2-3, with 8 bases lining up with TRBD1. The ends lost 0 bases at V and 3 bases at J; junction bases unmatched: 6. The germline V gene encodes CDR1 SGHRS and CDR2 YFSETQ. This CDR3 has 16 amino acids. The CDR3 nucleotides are TGCGCCAGCAGCTTGGTTCCGGACAGGGCAACAGATACGCAGTATTTT. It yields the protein CASSLVPDRATDTQYF.

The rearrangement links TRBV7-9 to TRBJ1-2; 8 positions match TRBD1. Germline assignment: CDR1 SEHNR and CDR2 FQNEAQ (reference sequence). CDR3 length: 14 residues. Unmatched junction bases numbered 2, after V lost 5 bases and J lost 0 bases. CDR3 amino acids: CASSQGQANYGYTF. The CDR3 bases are TGTGCCAGCAGCCAGGGACAGGCTAACTATGGCTACACCTTC.

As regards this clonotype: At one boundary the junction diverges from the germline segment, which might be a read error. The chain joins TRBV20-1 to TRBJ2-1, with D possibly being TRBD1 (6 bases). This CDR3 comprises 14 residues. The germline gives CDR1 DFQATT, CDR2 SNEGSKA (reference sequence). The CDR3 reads CSARRGSSSNEQFF. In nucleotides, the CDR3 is TGCAGTGCTAGAAGGGGGTCTTCCTCCAATGAGCAGTTCTTC.

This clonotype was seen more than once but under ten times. CDR3 sequence (DNA): TGCAGCGTTATTGGGGAGGACAGGTCTAACTATGGCTACACCTTC. Translating gives CSVIGEDRSNYGYTF. This chain links TRBV29-1 with TRBJ1-2, with TRBD1 identical over 7 bases. Germline lookup yields CDR1 SQVTM and CDR2 ANQGSEA. The CDR3 is 15 residues long. J gave up 0 bases and V 5 bases, and 9 bases lay outside the gene matches.